This is a list of T cell receptor delta chains from one sample in a study of gamma-delta T cells after stem cell transplantation. TCRdb redid the clone calls on the RT-PCR reads with CATT. Of under 2,500 delta-chain clones in the sample, 24% are singletons; the top ten hold about 25%. Sequenced sample: gamma-delta T cells. The receptors derive from a human donor. It is not recorded whose cells these are; they may come from a transplant donor. Both conserved end residues are part of each CDR3. A D gene is named only where the DNA matches it firmly. The size of a clone is reported for some rows only, either as once, few or many, or as a class for expanded clones.

D gene	V gene	clone size	J gene	CDR3 protein	CDR3 DNA
TRDD3	TRDV2	medium-sized	TRDJ1	CACDTVVGLGDTPELIF	TGTGCCTGTGACACCGTTGTTGGGTTGGGGGATACGCCCGAACTCATCTTT
TRDD3	TRAV29/DV5	NA	TRDJ1	CAASVRVGSNWGIPLKGTDKLIF	TGTGCAGCAAGCGTTAGGGTGGGCTCAAACTGGGGGATACCACTAAAGGGCACCGATAAACTCATCTTT
NA	TRDV2	medium-sized	TRDJ1	CACDTIIMPSYRTGGTDKLIF	TGTGCCTGTGACACTATTATAATGCCTTCCTACCGCACTGGGGGAACCGATAAACTCATCTTT
TRDD3	TRDV2	few	TRDJ1	CACDTVGDWGILEGTDKLIF	TGTGCCTGTGACACCGTTGGCGACTGGGGGATACTCGAGGGCACCGATAAACTCATCTTT
TRDD3	TRDV2	medium-sized	TRDJ1	CACDTIWGDTRTDKLIF	TGTGCCTGTGACACGATCTGGGGGGATACGCGCACCGATAAACTCATCTTT
NA	TRDV1	NA	TRDJ1	CALGGEPVKSLGLDRFPGYTDKLIF	TGTGCTCTTGGGGGGGAACCAGTTAAATCCCTCGGGTTGGACCGGTTCCCCGGGTACACCGATAAACTCATCTTT
TRDD2	TRDV1	NA	TRDJ1	CALGERASYKSWGPDTDKLIF	TGTGCTCTTGGGGAAAGGGCTTCCTACAAAAGCTGGGGACCAGACACCGATAAACTCATCTTT
TRDD3	TRDV2	NA	TRDJ1	CACDPVYPWSGIRETDKLIF	TGTGCCTGTGACCCTGTTTACCCCTGGTCGGGGATACGGGAGACCGATAAACTCATCTTT
NA	TRDV3	few	TRDJ1	CAFHFPEGNWAHKYTDKLIF	TGTGCCTTCCACTTTCCAGAAGGGAACTGGGCCCATAAATACACCGATAAACTCATCTTT
TRDD3	TRDV2	large	TRDJ1	CACDFVLGDTGKLIF	TGTGCCTGTGATTTCGTACTGGGGGATACGGGTAAACTCATCTTT
NA	TRDV2	medium-sized	TRDJ1	CACDRLNTDKLIF	TGTGCCTGTGACCGATTAAACACCGATAAACTCATCTTT
NA	TRDV1	few	TRDJ1	CALGDFRRPSLSPGGWGTDKLIF	TGTGCTCTTGGGGACTTCCGAAGGCCTTCCCTATCGCCGGGGGGATGGGGCACCGATAAACTCATCTTT
TRDD3	TRDV2	medium-sized	TRDJ1	CACVRLGDTDKLIF	TGTGCCTGTGTCCGACTGGGGGACACCGATAAACTCATCTTT
TRDD3	TRDV2	medium-sized	TRDJ1	CACDTVRDWGIIGGSPYTDKLIF	TGTGCCTGTGACACGGTGCGGGACTGGGGGATAATCGGGGGGTCGCCGTACACCGATAAACTCATCTTT
TRDD3	TRDV1	NA	TRDJ1	CALGGLSCVLGVKGVYTDKLIF	TGTGCTCTTGGGGGCCTTTCCTGCGTACTGGGGGTAAAAGGAGTTTACACCGATAAACTCATCTTT
TRDD3	TRDV2	medium-sized	TRDJ3	CACDTVRLGDLPWDTRQMFF	TGTGCCTGTGACACCGTCAGACTGGGGGATCTACCCTGGGACACCCGACAGATGTTTTTC
TRDD3	TRDV2	medium-sized	TRDJ1	CACDRLGGKHTDKLIF	TGTGCCTGTGACAGACTGGGGGGGAAACACACCGATAAACTCATCTTT
TRDD3	TRDV2	medium-sized	TRDJ1	CACDVVGDTRVGRTDKLIF	TGTGCCTGTGACGTTGTGGGGGATACGCGAGTCGGGCGCACCGATAAACTCATCTTT
TRDD3	TRDV2	large	TRDJ1	CACDTLSNWGIQSSPYTDKLIF	TGTGCCTGTGACACCTTGTCGAACTGGGGGATACAAAGTTCCCCCTACACCGATAAACTCATCTTT
TRDD3	TRDV2	hyperexpanded	TRDJ1	CACDTLGGGYVDKLIF	TGTGCCTGTGACACGCTAGGAGGGGGATACGTTGATAAACTCATCTTT